A single T cell receptor (beta chain) is shown here with its context. CDR3 size: 14 residues. V shed 5 bases, J shed 4 bases, and the junction held 4 bases outside the gene matches. CDR1 and CDR2 from the germline V gene are SGHNT and YYREEE (reference sequence). The protocol was immunoSEQ multiplex PCR, while the TCRdb copy is restricted to in-frame clones and leaves out a portion. Among about 22,000 clones, approximately 87% were seen once, and the ten largest hold around 10%. This entry belongs to a study of T cells after posttransplantation cyclophosphamide. A marrow graft followed busulfan-fludarabine conditioning, with cyclophosphamide on days +3 and +4.

This clonotype originated in a female patient aged 30 to 40 who received an allogeneic stem cell transplant from an unrelated donor, was CMV-positive, and had no GVHD. Some of these T cells may belong to the graft donor. The chain has TRBV5-4 and TRBJ2-2; 8 bases fit TRBD1. This specimen consisted of PBMCs, obtained after allogeneic stem cell transplant with posttransplant cyclophosphamide. This chain's CDR3 is CASSSTGVTGELFF. DNA of the CDR3: TGTGCCAGCAGTTCGACAGGGGTCACCGGGGAGCTGTTTTTT.